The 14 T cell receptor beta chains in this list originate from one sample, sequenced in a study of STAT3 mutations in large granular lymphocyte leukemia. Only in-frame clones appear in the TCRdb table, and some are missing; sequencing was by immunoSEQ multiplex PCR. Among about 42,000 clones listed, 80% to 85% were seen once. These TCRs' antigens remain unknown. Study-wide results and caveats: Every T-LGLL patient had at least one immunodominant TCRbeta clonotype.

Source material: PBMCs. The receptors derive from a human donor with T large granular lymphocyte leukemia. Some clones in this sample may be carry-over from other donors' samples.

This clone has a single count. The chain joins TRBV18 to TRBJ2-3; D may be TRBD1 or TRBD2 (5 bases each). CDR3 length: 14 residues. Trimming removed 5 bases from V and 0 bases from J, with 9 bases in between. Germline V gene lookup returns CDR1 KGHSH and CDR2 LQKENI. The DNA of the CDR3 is TGTGCCAGCTCAAGCTGGGGGAGCACAGATACGCAGTATTTT. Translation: CASSSWGSTDTQYF.

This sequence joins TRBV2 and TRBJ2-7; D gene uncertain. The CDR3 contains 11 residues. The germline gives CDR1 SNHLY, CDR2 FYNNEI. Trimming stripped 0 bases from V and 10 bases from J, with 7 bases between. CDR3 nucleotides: TGTGCCAGCAGTGAAGCACCAGCTCAGTACGTC. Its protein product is CASSEAPAQYV.

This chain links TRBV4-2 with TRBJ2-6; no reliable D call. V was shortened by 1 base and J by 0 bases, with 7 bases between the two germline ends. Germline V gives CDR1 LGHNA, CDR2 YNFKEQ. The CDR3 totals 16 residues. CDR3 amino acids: CASSQVSTSGANVLTF. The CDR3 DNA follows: TGTGCCAGCAGCCAAGTATCGACCTCTGGGGCCAACGTCCTGACTTTC.

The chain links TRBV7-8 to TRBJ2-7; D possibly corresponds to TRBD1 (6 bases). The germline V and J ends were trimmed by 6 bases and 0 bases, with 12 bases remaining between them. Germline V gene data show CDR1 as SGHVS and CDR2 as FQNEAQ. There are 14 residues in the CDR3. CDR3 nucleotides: TGTGCCAGCAGTCTCCGGGACAACTCCTACGAGCAGTACGTC. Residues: CASSLRDNSYEQYV.

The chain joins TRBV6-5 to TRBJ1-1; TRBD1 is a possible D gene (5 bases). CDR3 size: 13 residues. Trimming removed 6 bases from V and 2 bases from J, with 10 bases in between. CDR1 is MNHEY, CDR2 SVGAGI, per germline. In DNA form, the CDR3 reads TGTGCCAGCAGGTTTACAGGAAACACTGAAGCTTTCTTT. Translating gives CASRFTGNTEAFF.

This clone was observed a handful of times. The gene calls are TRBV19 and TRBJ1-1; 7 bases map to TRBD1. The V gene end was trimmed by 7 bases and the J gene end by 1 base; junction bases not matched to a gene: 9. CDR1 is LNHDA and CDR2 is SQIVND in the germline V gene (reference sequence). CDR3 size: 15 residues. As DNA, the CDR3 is TGTGCCAGTACCCCTTTCGGGACAGAGAACACTGAAGCTTTCTTT. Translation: CASTPFGTENTEAFF.

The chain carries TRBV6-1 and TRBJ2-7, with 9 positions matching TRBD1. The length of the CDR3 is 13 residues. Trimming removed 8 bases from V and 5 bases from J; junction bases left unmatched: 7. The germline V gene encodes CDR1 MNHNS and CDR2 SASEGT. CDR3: CASGLWTGDEQYV. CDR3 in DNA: TGTGCCAGCGGATTATGGACAGGGGACGAGCAGTACGTC.

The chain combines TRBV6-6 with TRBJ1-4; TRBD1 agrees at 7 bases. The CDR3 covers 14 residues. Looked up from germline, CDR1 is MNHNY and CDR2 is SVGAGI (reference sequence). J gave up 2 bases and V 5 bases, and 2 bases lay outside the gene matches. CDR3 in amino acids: CASSKGATNEKLFF. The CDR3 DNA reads TGTGCCAGCAGTAAGGGGGCGACTAATGAAAAACTGTTTTTT.

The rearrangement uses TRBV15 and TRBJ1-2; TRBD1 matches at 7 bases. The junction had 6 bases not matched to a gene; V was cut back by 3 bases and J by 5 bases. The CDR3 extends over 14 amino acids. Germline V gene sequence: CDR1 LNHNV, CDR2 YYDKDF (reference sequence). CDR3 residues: CATSRGGTDYGYTF. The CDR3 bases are TGTGCCACCAGCAGGGGAGGGACAGATTATGGCTACACCTTC.

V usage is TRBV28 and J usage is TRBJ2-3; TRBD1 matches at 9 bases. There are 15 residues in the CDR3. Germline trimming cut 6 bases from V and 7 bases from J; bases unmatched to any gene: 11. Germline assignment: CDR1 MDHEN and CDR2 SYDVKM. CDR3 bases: TGTGCCAGCAGAGACCGGGACAGGGCGGTGAATACGCAGTATTTT. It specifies CASRDRDRAVNTQYF.

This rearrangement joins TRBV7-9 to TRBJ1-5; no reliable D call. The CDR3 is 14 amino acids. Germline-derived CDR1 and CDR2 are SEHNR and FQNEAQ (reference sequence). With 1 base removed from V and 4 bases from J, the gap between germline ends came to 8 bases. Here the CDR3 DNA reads TGTGCCAGCAGCTTAGGGGGAAATAATCAGCCCCAGCATTTT. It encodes CASSLGGNNQPQHF.

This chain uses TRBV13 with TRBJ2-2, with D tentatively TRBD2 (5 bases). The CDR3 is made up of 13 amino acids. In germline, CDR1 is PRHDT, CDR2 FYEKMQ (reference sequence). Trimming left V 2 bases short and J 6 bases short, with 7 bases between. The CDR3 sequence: CASSLRAAGELFF. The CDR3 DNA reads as TGTGCCAGCAGCTTACGAGCGGCCGGGGAGCTGTTTTTT. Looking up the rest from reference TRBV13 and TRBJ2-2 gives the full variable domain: AAGVIQSPRHLIKEKRETATLKCYPIPRHDTVYWYQQGPGQDPQFLISFYEKMQSDKGSIPDRFSAQQFSDYHSELNMSSLELGDSALYFCASSLRAAGELFFGEGSRLTVL.

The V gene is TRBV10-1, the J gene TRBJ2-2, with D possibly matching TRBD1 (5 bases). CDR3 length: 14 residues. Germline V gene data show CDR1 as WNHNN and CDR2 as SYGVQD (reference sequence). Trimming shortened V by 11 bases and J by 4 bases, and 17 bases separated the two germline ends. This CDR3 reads CAVGHGDGTGELFF. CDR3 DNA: TGCGCCGTTGGACATGGCGATGGCACCGGGGAGCTGTTTTTT.

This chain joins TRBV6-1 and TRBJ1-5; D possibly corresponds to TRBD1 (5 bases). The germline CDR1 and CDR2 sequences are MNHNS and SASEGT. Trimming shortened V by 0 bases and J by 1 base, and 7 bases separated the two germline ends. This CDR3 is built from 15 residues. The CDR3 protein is CASSEAWDSNQPQHF. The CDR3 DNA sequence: TGTGCCAGCAGTGAAGCCTGGGACAGCAATCAGCCCCAGCATTTT.